This T cell receptor (beta chain) originates from a study of blood T cell repertoires in COVID-19. CDR1 SEHNR and CDR2 FQNEAQ come from the germline V gene (reference sequence). J was trimmed by 5 bases and V by 5 bases; bases with no gene match: 8. CDR3 length equals 15 residues. Sequencing was performed with immunoSEQ multiplex PCR; in TCRdb, only in-frame clones are kept and a portion is missing. There are around 65,000 clones in the sample; roughly 93% occur only once, and less than 2% lies in the top ten. This clone was counted between two and nine times. The V gene is TRBV7-9, the J gene TRBJ2-5, with 10 bases aligning to TRBD1. The sequenced material came from peripheral blood. The source of this sequence is a human donor in a cohort sampled during active COVID-19. The CDR3 DNA reads as TGTGCCAGCAGCGAACCGACAGGGGGCATGGAGACCCAGTACTTC. Protein product: CASSEPTGGMETQYF.